Reported below is one TCR beta chain. Its antigen is not known. The sample originates from a study of T-cell memory formation after mild COVID-19. The CDR3 has 14 amino acids. CDR1 is SGHTA and CDR2 is FQGNSA in the germline V gene. V was clipped by 5 bases and J by 7 bases; unmatched bases: 8. TCRdb reprocessed the 5' RACE reads with MiXCR, giving one entry per CDR3 protein. The table has 150,000 to 200,000 distinct CDR3 sequences, roughly 12% seen once. Whole-study findings and limits: Some clones that responded turned up in pre-infection memory, which suggests that cross-reactive memory joined in. Mainly CM and EM harbored the contracting CD4+ clones; mainly EMRA harbored the CD8+ ones. Clones that got smaller from day 15 to 85 had even CD4/CD8, while clones growing later tipped toward CD4+.

The receptor was derived from a man younger than 30 who had mild COVID-19 (a few samples of this study predate the infection). Cell type and time point are not known. Sequenced: PBMCs or a T cell subset sorted from them (not recorded which). The V gene is TRBV7-2, the J gene TRBJ1-5; 7 nucleotides line up with TRBD1. The DNA for the CDR3 is TGTGCCAGCAGCCTTCCAGGGGGAGAACAGCCCCAGCATTTT. It translates to CASSLPGGEQPQHF.